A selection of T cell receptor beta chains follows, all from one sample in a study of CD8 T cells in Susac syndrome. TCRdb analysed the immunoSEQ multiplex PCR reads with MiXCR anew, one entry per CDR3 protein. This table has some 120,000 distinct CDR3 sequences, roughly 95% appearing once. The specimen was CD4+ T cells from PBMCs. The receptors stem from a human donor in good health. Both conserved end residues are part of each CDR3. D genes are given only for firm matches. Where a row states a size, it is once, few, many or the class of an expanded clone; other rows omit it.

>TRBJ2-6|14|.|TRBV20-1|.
TGCAGTGCTAGTTCCCTCTCTGGGGCCAACGTCCTGACTTTC
CSASSLSGANVLTF
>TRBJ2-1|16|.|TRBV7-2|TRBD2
TGTGCCAGCAGCCCTCAACTAGCGCCTCAAGGGGATGAGCAGTTCTTC
CASSPQLAPQGDEQFF
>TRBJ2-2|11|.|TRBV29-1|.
TGCAGCGTTGGGCGGTTCGGGGAGCTGTTTTTT
CSVGRFGELFF
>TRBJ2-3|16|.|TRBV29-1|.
TGCAGCGTTGAATCTAGGGGGAGGAGGAGCACAGATACGCAGTATTTT
CSVESRGRRSTDTQYF
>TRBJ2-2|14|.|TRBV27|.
TGTGCCACCTCTGAGAGAATCGGTGTAGGGGAGCTGTTTTTT
CATSERIGVGELFF
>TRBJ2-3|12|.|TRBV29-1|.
TGCAGCGTTAATAGGCAGACAGATACGCAGTATTTT
CSVNRQTDTQYF
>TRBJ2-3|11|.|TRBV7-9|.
TGTGCCAGCGAGGGCACAGATACGCAGTATTTT
CASEGTDTQYF
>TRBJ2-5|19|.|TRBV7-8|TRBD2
TGTGCCAGCAGGGAGACTAGCGGGAGAGGAGGTCAGCGTAGGGAGACCCAGTACTTC
CASRETSGRGGQRRETQYF
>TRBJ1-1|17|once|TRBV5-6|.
TGTGCCAGCAGCTTGTATTCTGGTACAGGTCTAACCGCTGAAGCTTTCTTT
CASSLYSGTGLTAEAFF
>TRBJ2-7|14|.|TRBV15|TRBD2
TGTGCCACCCGTCGGGGGGAGGTCTCCTACGAGCAGTACTTC
CATRRGEVSYEQYF
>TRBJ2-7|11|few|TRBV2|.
TGTGCCAGCAGTACAGAGTACGAGCAGTACTTC
CASSTEYEQYF
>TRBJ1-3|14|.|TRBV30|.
TGTGCCTGGAGTGTGGCGCTCTCTGGAAACACCATATATTTT
CAWSVALSGNTIYF
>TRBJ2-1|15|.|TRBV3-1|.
TGTGCCAGCAGCCCTGGGCTAGGAGGCTACAATGAGCAGTTCTTC
CASSPGLGGYNEQFF
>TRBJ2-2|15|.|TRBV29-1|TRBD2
TGCAGCGTCGCCCGACTAGCGGGAAACACCGGGGAGCTGTTTTTT
CSVARLAGNTGELFF
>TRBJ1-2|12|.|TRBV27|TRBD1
TGTGCCAGCAGTCGTGCAGGGGGTGGCTACACCTTC
CASSRAGGGYTF
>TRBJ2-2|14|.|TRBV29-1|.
TGCAGCGTTGGAACAGGCTCGAACACCGGGGAGCTGTTTTTT
CSVGTGSNTGELFF
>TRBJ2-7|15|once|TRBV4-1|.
TGCGCCAGCAGCCGGAGTGACTCCTACCGCTACGAGCAGTACTTC
CASSRSDSYRYEQYF
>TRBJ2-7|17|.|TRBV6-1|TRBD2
TGTGCCAGCAGTACCCTCGGGAGCGGGAGGGCCGGGTACGAGCAGTACTTC
CASSTLGSGRAGYEQYF
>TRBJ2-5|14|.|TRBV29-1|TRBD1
TGCAGCGTGGAGGGACAGGTGATGCAAGAGACCCAGTACTTC
CSVEGQVMQETQYF
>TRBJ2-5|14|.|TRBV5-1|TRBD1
TGCGCCAGCAGCTCCCCGGACAGGGGGGAGACCCAGTACTTC
CASSSPDRGETQYF
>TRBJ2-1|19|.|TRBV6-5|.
TGTGCCAGCAGTTACTCGCCGTTGGGGGGCTCCCGAAGGTACGGGGAGCAGTTCTTC
CASSYSPLGGSRRYGEQFF
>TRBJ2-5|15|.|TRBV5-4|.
TGTGCCAGCAGCTCCCCGGGACTGGTAGAAGAGACCCAGTACTTC
CASSSPGLVEETQYF
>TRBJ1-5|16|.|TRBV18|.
TGTGCCAGCTCACCACGCGGGGAGATAGGCAATCAGCCCCAGCATTTT
CASSPRGEIGNQPQHF
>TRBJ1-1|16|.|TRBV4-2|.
TGTGCCAGCAGCCAAGTAGGCAGCGCACAGTGGACTGAAGCTTTCTTT
CASSQVGSAQWTEAFF
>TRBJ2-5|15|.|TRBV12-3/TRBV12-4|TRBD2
TGTGCCAGCACCAAAGCGGGAGGGCCGTCAGAGACCCAGTACTTC
CASTKAGGPSETQYF
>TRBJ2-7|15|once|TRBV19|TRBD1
TGTGCCAGTAGTGGATCGACAGGGGATACCTACGAGCAGTACTTC
CASSGSTGDTYEQYF
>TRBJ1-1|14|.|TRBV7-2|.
TGTGCCAGCAGCTCGGGAATCATGAACACTGAAGCTTTCTTT
CASSSGIMNTEAFF
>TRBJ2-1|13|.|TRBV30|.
TGTGCCTGCCGGGCTAGAGCCCACAATGAGCAGTTCTTC
CACRARAHNEQFF
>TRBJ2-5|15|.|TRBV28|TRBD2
TGTGCCAGCAGTTGGGCGGGAGGCCAAATAGAGACCCAGTACTTC
CASSWAGGQIETQYF
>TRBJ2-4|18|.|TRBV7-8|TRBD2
TGTGCCAGCAGTTTCGCCGGGACTAGCGCTGTAGCCAAAAACATTCAGTACTTC
CASSFAGTSAVAKNIQYF
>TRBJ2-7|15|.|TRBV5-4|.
TGTGCCAGCAGCTTGGCCGGTGTCTCCTCCTACGAGCAGTACTTC
CASSLAGVSSYEQYF
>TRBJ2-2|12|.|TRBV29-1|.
TGCAGCGCCGGTAGGAACACCGGGGAGCTGTTTTTT
CSAGRNTGELFF
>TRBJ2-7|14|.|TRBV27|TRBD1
TGTGCCAGCAGTTTAGTCGGACAGGACTACGAGCAGTACTTC
CASSLVGQDYEQYF
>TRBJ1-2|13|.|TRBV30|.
TGTGCCTGGAGGGGGGAAGGATTGTATGGCTACACCTTC
CAWRGEGLYGYTF
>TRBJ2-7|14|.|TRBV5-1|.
TGCGCCAGCAGCCAAAGGTCCAGATCCTACGAGCAGTACTTC
CASSQRSRSYEQYF
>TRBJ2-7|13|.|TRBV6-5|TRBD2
TGTGCCAGCCTCGGGGGGGGGAGAAACGAGCAGTACTTC
CASLGGGRNEQYF
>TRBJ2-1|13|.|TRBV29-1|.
TGCAGCGTTGACTATAACGGGGACAATGAGCAGTTCTTC
CSVDYNGDNEQFF
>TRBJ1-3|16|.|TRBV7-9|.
TGTGCCAGCAGCTTGGGAGGACTGCTCGAGGGAAACACCATATATTTT
CASSLGGLLEGNTIYF
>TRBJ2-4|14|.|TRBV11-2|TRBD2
TGTGCCAGCGGGGGACTAGCGGGACTAAACATTCAGTACTTC
CASGGLAGLNIQYF
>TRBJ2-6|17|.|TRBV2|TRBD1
TGTGCCAGCGAGGACAGGGGGCAACTCTCTGGGGCCAACGTCCTGACTTTC
CASEDRGQLSGANVLTF
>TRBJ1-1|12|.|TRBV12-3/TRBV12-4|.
TGTGCCAGCAGCCCAGAGAACACTGAAGCTTTCTTT
CASSPENTEAFF
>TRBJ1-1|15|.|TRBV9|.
TGTGCCAGCAGCGTAGCATACAGCCCGGTTGGCGAAGCTTTCTTT
CASSVAYSPVGEAFF
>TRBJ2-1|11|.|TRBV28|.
TGTGCCAGCACCCTGAGACTAGAGCAGTTCTTC
CASTLRLEQFF
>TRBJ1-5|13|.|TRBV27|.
TGTGCCAGCAGTTTTCAGGGCAATCAGCCCCAGCATTTT
CASSFQGNQPQHF
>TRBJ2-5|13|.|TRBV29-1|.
TGCAGCGTCTTGACAGCACTACAAGAGACCCAGTACTTC
CSVLTALQETQYF
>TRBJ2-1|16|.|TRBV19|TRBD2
TGTGCCAGTAGCCTACCCCTGACTAGCGGCTACAATGAGCAGTTCTTC
CASSLPLTSGYNEQFF